These T cell receptor beta chains were read from a single sample in a study of cytomegalovirus exposure and HLA in healthy donors. Assay: immunoSEQ multiplex PCR; the TCRdb copy retains only in-frame clones and omits some. The table lists roughly 150,000 clones, more than 75% of them singletons. Sequencing was performed on PBMCs. The receptors stem from a man aged 30 to 39 in good health and CMV-seropositive. CDR3s include the opening cysteine and the closing phenylalanine or tryptophan. D genes are given only for firm matches. Rows may omit the clone size; those that give it use once, few, many or a size class.

d_gene	abundance	v_gene	j_gene	CDR3nt	CDR3aa
.	.	TRBV6-5	TRBJ2-1	TGTGCCAGCAGTTATGCGGGGCCGTCCGACAATGAGCAGTTCTTC	CASSYAGPSDNEQFF
.	once	TRBV18	TRBJ1-2	TGTGCCAGCTCACCATCCTCTCTCCCGAGGGGCTACACCTTC	CASSPSSLPRGYTF
.	.	TRBV7-3	TRBJ2-1	TGTGCCAGCAGCCCCCTAGCCACTCACCTTGAGCAGTTCTTC	CASSPLATHLEQFF
.	.	TRBV30	TRBJ1-6	TGTGCCTGGAGTACGGGGAATTCACCCCTCCACTTT	CAWSTGNSPLHF
TRBD2	.	TRBV18	TRBJ2-1	TGTGCCAGCTCACCGGGACTAGCGGGACGAAACAATGAGCAGTTCTTC	CASSPGLAGRNNEQFF
.	.	TRBV25-1	TRBJ2-1	TGTGCCAGCAGTGAAATCTCCGGGACATTACGGAATGAGCAGTTCTTC	CASSEISGTLRNEQFF
TRBD1	once	TRBV9	TRBJ1-5	TGTGCCAGCAGCCCCGGGGCACAGGGGGGGGATCAGCCCCAGCATTTT	CASSPGAQGGDQPQHF
.	.	TRBV9	TRBJ2-5	TGTGCCAGCAGCGTAAGGCAGGGAGAGACCCAGTACTTC	CASSVRQGETQYF
.	.	TRBV7-9	TRBJ1-2	TGTGCCAGCAGCTTAGACAGCATCTATGGCTACACCTTC	CASSLDSIYGYTF
.	.	TRBV7-8	TRBJ1-6	TGTGCCAGCAGGTCTACAGGGAGTGATTCACCCCTCCACTTT	CASRSTGSDSPLHF
.	.	TRBV19	TRBJ1-5	TGTGCCAGTAGTATAGATTGGAACAGGGTAAGTCAGCCCCAGCATTTT	CASSIDWNRVSQPQHF
.	few	TRBV5-5	TRBJ2-1	TGTGCCAGCAGCTTGGCTCTTACCTACAATGAGCAGTTCTTC	CASSLALTYNEQFF
TRBD2	.	TRBV2	TRBJ2-2	TGTGCCAGCAACCCGGGACTAGCGGGAGACACCGGGGAGCTGTTTTTT	CASNPGLAGDTGELFF
.	few	TRBV18	TRBJ1-1	TGTGCCAGCTCACCACAGGGGATGAACACTGAAGCTTTCTTT	CASSPQGMNTEAFF
.	.	TRBV2	TRBJ2-4	TGTGCCAGCAACGGCCAGGGGTACAACATTCAGTACTTC	CASNGQGYNIQYF
.	.	TRBV6-5	TRBJ2-3	TGTGCCAGCAGTTACTGGGGGCTCGGCACAGATACGCAGTATTTT	CASSYWGLGTDTQYF
TRBD2	once	TRBV5-5	TRBJ2-5	TGTGCCAGCAGCTTGGAGGGGACTAGCGGGAAAGAGACCCAGTACTTC	CASSLEGTSGKETQYF
TRBD2	.	TRBV19	TRBJ2-5	TGTGCCAGTAGTATAGGGGCGGAGGGGAGGGGAGAGACCCAGTACTTC	CASSIGAEGRGETQYF
.	.	TRBV10-1	TRBJ2-7	TGCGCCAGCAGTGAGTCTGGCTCGTCCTACGAGCAGTACTTC	CASSESGSSYEQYF
TRBD2	.	TRBV6-6	TRBJ2-7	TGTGCCAGCAGCCTAGCGGGACTATCCTACGAGCAGTACTTC	CASSLAGLSYEQYF
TRBD1	.	TRBV29-1	TRBJ1-2	TGCAGCGTGGGGGATCCCCAGGGGGCGGCGGGCTACACCTTC	CSVGDPQGAAGYTF
.	.	TRBV10-1	TRBJ2-5	TGCGCCAGCAGTGATAGACAGGCTCGGGAGACCCAGTACTTC	CASSDRQARETQYF
TRBD1	.	TRBV4-1	TRBJ1-5	TGCGCCAGCAGCCAAGAGGACAGGGGAAATCAGCCCCAGCATTTT	CASSQEDRGNQPQHF
.	.	TRBV5-1	TRBJ1-1	TGCGCCAGCAGCTTGGGTCATAGGGGATCGGACACTGAAGCTTTCTTT	CASSLGHRGSDTEAFF
.	few	TRBV4-3	TRBJ1-5	TGCGCCAGCAGCCAAGATCTGAGCAGGAACGATCCCCAGCATTTT	CASSQDLSRNDPQHF
.	.	TRBV6-5	TRBJ1-1	TGTGCCAGCGGCTACAGACAGGCTGAAGCTTTCTTT	CASGYRQAEAFF
TRBD2	.	TRBV29-1	TRBJ2-5	TGCAGCGTTGGACTAGCGGGAGGGCCTAAAGAGACCCAGTACTTC	CSVGLAGGPKETQYF
.	.	TRBV15	TRBJ1-1	TGTGCCACCAGCAGAGTTCAAGCGATAGACACTGAAGCTTTCTTT	CATSRVQAIDTEAFF
.	.	TRBV11-2	TRBJ1-1	TGTGCCAGCAGCTCTACAGGGTTCTTAGACACTGAAGCTTTCTTT	CASSSTGFLDTEAFF
.	.	TRBV5-1	TRBJ2-5	TGCGCCAGCAGGACTATCGACGGCGAGGCCCAGTACTTC	CASRTIDGEAQYF
TRBD1	.	TRBV7-9	TRBJ2-3	TGTGCCAGCAGCTTTACAGGGGCCACAGATACGCAGTATTTT	CASSFTGATDTQYF
.	.	TRBV5-1	TRBJ2-7	TGCGCCAGCAGCCGAAATCCACAGGGGGCGGGAGGATCCTACGAGCAGTACTTC	CASSRNPQGAGGSYEQYF
TRBD1	.	TRBV6-5	TRBJ1-2	TGTGCCAGCAGTTCGTGGGACAGGGGTAACTATGGCTACACCTTC	CASSSWDRGNYGYTF
.	.	TRBV7-9	TRBJ2-7	TGTGCCAGCGGGTCGAGGTACGAGCAGTACTTC	CASGSRYEQYF
TRBD2	.	TRBV4-1	TRBJ2-1	TGCGCCAGCAGCCAAGAGACTAGCGGGGCTAACAATGAGCAGTTCTTC	CASSQETSGANNEQFF